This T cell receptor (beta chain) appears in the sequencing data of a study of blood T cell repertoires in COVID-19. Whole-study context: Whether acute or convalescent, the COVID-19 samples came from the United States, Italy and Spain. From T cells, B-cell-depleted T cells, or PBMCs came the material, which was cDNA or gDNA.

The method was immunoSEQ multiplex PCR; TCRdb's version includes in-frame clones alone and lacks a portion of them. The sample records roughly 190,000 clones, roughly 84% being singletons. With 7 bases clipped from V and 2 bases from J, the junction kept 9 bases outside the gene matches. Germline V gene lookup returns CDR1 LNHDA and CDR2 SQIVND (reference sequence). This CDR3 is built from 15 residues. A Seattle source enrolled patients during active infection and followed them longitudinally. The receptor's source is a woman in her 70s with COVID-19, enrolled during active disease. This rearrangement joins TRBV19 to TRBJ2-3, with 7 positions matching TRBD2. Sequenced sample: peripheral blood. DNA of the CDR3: TGTGCCAGTACCTGGGGTAGCGGGTTCACAGATACGCAGTATTTT. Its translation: CASTWGSGFTDTQYF.